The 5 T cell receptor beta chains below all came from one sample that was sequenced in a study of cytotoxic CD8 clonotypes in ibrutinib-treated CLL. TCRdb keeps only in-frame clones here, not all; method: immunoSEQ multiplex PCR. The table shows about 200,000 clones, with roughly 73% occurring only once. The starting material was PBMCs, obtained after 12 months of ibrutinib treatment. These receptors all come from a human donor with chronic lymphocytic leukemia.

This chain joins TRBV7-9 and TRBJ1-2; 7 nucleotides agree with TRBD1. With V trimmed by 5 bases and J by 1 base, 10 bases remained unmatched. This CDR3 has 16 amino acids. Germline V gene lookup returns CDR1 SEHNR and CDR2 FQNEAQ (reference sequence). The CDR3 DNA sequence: TGTGCCAGCAGCCCCAGACGACAGGGTGTTAACTATGGCTACACCTTC. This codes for CASSPRRQGVNYGYTF.

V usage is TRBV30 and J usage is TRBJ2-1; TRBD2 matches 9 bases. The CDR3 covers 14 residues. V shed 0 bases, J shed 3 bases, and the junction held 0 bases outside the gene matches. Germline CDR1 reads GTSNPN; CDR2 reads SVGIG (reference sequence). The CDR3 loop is CAWSVSGGYNEQFF. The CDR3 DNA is TGTGCCTGGAGTGTTAGCGGGGGCTACAATGAGCAGTTCTTC.

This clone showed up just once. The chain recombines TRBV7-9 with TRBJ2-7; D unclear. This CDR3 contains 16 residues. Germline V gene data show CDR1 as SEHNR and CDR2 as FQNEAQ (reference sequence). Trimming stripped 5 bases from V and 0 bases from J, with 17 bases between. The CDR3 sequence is CASSPRLGKSSYEQYF. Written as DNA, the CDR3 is TGTGCCAGCAGCCCCAGGTTAGGGAAGAGCTCCTACGAGCAGTACTTC.

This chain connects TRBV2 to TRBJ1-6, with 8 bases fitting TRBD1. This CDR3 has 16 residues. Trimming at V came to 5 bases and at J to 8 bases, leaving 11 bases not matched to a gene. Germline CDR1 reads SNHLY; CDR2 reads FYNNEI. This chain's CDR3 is CASSLTGQGHHSPLHF. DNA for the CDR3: TGTGCCAGCAGTTTGACCGGACAGGGACACCATTCACCCCTCCACTTT.

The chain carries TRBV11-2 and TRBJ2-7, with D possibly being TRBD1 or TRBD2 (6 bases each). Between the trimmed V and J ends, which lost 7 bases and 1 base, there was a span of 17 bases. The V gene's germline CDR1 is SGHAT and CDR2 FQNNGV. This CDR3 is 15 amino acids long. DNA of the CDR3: TGTGCCAGCACCCGGGCCGGGGGCGCTTCCTACGAGCAGTACTTC. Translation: CASTRAGGASYEQYF. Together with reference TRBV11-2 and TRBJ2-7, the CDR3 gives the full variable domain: EAGVAQSPRYKIIEKRQSVAFWCNPISGHATLYWYQQILGQGPKLLIQFQNNGVVDDSQLPKDRFSAERLKGVDSTLKIQPAKLEDSAVYLCASTRAGGASYEQYFGPGTRLTVT.